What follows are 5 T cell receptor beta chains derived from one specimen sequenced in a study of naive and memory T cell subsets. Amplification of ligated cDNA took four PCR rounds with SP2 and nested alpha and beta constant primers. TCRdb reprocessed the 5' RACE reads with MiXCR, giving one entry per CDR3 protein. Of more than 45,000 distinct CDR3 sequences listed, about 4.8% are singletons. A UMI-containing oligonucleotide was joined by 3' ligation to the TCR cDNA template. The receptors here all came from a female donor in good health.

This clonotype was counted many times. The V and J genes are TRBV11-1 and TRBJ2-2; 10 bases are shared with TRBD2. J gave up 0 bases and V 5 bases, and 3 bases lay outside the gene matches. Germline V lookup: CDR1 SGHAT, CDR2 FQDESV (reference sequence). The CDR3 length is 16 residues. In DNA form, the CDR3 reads TGTGCCAGCAGCCCCGGACTAGCGGCGAACACCGGGGAGCTGTTTTTT. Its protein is CASSPGLAANTGELFF.

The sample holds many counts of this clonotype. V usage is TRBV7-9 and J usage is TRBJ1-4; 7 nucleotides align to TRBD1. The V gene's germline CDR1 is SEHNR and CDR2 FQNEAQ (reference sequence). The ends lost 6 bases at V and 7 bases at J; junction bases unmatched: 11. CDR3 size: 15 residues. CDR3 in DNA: TGTGCCAGCAGTGTTCCTGGACAGGCCAGTGAAAAACTGTTTTTT. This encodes CASSVPGQASEKLFF. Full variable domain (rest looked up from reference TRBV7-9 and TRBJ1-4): DTGVSQNPRHKITKRGQNVTFRCDPISEHNRLYWYRQTLGQGPEFLTYFQNEAQLEKSRLLSDRFSAERPKGSFSTLEIQRTEQGDSAMYLCASSVPGQASEKLFFGSGTQLSVL.

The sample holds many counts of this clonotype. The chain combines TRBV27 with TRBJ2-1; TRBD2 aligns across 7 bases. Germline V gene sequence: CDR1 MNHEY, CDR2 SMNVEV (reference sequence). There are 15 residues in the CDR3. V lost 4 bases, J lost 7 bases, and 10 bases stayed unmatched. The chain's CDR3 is CASSYPETAGNEQFF. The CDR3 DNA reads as TGTGCCAGCAGTTATCCGGAGACAGCGGGGAATGAGCAGTTCTTC.

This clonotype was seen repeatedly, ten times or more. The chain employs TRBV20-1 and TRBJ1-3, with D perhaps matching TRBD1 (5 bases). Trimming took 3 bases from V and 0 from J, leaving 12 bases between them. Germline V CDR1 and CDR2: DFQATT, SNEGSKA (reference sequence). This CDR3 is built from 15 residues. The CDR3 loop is CSASIREFSGNTIYF. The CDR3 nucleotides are TGCAGTGCTAGTATCAGGGAGTTCTCTGGAAACACCATATATTTT.

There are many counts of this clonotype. The CDR3 here is CASSLGKGSGNTIYF. The CDR3 nucleotides read TGTGCCAGCAGCTTAGGCAAGGGCTCTGGAAACACCATATATTTT. The V and J genes are TRBV7-3 and TRBJ1-3; D unclear. The CDR3 contains 15 residues. V was clipped by 2 bases and J by 0 bases, with 8 bases between them. Germline lookup yields CDR1 SGHTA and CDR2 FQGTGA. Full variable domain (remainder filled in from reference TRBV7-3 and TRBJ1-3): GAGVSQTPSNKVTEKGKYVELRCDPISGHTALYWYRQSLGQGPEFLIYFQGTGAADDSGLPNDRFFAVRPEGSVSTLKIQRTERGDSAVYLCASSLGKGSGNTIYFGEGSWLTVV.